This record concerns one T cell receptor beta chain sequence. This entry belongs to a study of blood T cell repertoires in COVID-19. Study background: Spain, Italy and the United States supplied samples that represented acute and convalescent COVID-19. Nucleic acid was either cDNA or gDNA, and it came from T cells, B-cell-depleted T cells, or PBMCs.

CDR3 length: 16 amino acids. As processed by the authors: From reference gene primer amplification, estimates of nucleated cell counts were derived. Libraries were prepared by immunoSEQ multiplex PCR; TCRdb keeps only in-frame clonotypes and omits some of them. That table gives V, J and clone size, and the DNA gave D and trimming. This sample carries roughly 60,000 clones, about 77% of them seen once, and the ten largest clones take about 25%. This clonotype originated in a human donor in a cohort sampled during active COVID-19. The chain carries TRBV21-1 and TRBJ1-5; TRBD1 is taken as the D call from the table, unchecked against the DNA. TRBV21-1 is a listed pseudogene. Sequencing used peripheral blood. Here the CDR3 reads CASSKRRRYSNQPQHF. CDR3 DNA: TGTGCCAGCAGCAAAAGGCGCAGGTATAGCAATCAGCCCCAGCATTTT.